Each of the 14 T cell receptor beta chains below was sequenced from the same sample in a study of CD8 T cells in Susac syndrome. Random hexamers were used to reverse transcribe an amount of roughly 0.5 to 1 ug RNA. TCRdb re-called the immunoSEQ multiplex PCR reads through MiXCR, storing one row per CDR3 protein. This sample has nearly 70,000 distinct CDR3 sequences, with over 90% found just once. Material: CD8+ T cells from PBMCs. The receptors here all came from a human donor in good health.

V gene TRBV5-1 combines with J gene TRBJ2-7, with D perhaps TRBD1 or TRBD2 (5 bases each). This CDR3 has 13 amino acids. Per the germline V gene, CDR1 is SGHRS and CDR2 is YFSETQ. V was trimmed by 3 bases and J by 4 bases, leaving 11 bases between them. For the CDR3, the DNA is TGCGCCAGCAGCTCGGGACCTTCTTACGAGCAGTACTTC. It codes for CASSSGPSYEQYF.

The genes are TRBV6-5 and TRBJ2-2; D tentatively fits TRBD1 or TRBD2 (5 bases each). The germline V gene encodes CDR1 MNHEY and CDR2 SVGAGI. The CDR3 sequence is 15 residues long. The V end was cut by 1 base, the J end by 7 bases, with 13 bases between. The CDR3: CASSYYLGTGGELFF. The CDR3 DNA reads TGTGCCAGCAGTTACTACCTCGGGACGGGCGGGGAGCTGTTTTTT.

This clonotype appeared a single time. The chain carries TRBV7-2 and TRBJ1-5; D is unresolved. The CDR3 length is 12 residues. CDR1 is SGHTA, CDR2 FQGNSA, per germline. V lost 2 bases, J lost 6 bases, and 5 bases lay in between. The CDR3 bases are TGTGCCAGCAGCTTAATGGGTCAGCCCCAGCATTTT. It encodes CASSLMGQPQHF.

The chain links TRBV7-9 to TRBJ2-7, with D maybe TRBD1 (6 bases). In germline, CDR1 is SEHNR, CDR2 FQNEAQ (reference sequence). V gave up 5 bases and J gave up 5 bases, with 13 bases separating them. The CDR3 length is 13 residues. The chain's CDR3 is CASSAAGENEQYV. Written as DNA, the CDR3 is TGTGCCAGCAGCGCCGCAGGGGAAAACGAGCAGTACGTC.

The rearrangement uses TRBV6-2 or TRBV6-3 and TRBJ1-1; 8 bases fit TRBD1. Germline V gene lookup returns CDR1 MNHEY and CDR2 SVGEGT. V dropped 4 bases and J dropped 7; count of bases not matched to a gene: 14. CDR3 length equals 16 residues. DNA for the CDR3: TGTGCCAGCAGTTCGACCCAGGTTCAGGGGGCCATTGAAGCTTTCTTT. Translating gives CASSSTQVQGAIEAFF.

CDR3 sequence: CASSPPWGGTGLNTEAFF. The CDR3 DNA sequence: TGTGCCAGCAGCCCGCCGTGGGGCGGGACAGGGCTGAACACTGAAGCTTTCTTT. The V gene is TRBV7-3, the J gene TRBJ1-1; TRBD1 aligns across 9 bases. The CDR3 extends over 18 amino acids. Looked up from germline, CDR1 is SGHTA and CDR2 is FQGTGA. V dropped 5 bases and J dropped 0; count of bases not matched to a gene: 13.

The rearrangement uses TRBV29-1 and TRBJ1-1; TRBD1 is a possible D gene (5 bases). The CDR3 spans 15 residues. CDR1 and CDR2 from the germline V gene are SQVTM and ANQGSEA. V was cut by 3 bases and J by 1 base, with 15 bases left in between. The CDR3 nucleotides are TGCAGCGTTGATACGGGGCCTAGTCGGAACACTGAAGCTTTCTTT. This codes for CSVDTGPSRNTEAFF.

V and J are TRBV5-1 and TRBJ2-1; D may correspond to TRBD1 or TRBD2 (6 bases each). The germline V gene encodes CDR1 SGHRS and CDR2 YFSETQ. Trimming left V 4 bases short and J 10 bases short, with 18 bases between. This CDR3 spans 14 amino acids. The chain's CDR3 is CASSVSSGAQEQFF. The CDR3 bases are TGCGCCAGCAGCGTGTCCTCGGGGGCTCAGGAGCAGTTCTTC. Using reference TRBV5-1 and TRBJ2-1 for the parts outside the CDR3, the full variable domain is KAGVTQTPRYLIKTRGQQVTLSCSPISGHRSVSWYQQTPGQGLQFLFEYFSETQRNKGNFPGRFSGRQFSNSRSEMNVSTLELGDSALYLCASSVSSGAQEQFFGPGTRLTVL.

This chain links TRBV7-2 with TRBJ1-1; D is undetermined. Trimming took off 5 bases at V and 5 bases at J, with 15 bases between the two ends. Germline V gene lookup returns CDR1 SGHTA and CDR2 FQGNSA. The length of the CDR3 is 14 residues. The CDR3 DNA sequence: TGTGCCAGCAGCCTGTACTCGGGCGAGACTGAAGCTTTCTTT. It translates to CASSLYSGETEAFF. The variable domain in full, completed from reference TRBV7-2 and TRBJ1-1, reads GAGVSQSPSNKVTEKGKDVELRCDPISGHTALYWYRQSLGQGLEFLIYFQGNSAPDKSGLPSDRFSAERTGGSVSTLTIQRTQQEDSAVYLCASSLYSGETEAFFGQGTRLTVV.

The chain combines TRBV13 with TRBJ1-1; D is uncertain. Germline V gives CDR1 PRHDT, CDR2 FYEKMQ (reference sequence). Between the trimmed V and J ends, which lost 3 bases and 8 bases, there was a span of 10 bases. This CDR3 comprises 12 residues. The CDR3, as DNA: TGTGCCAGCAGCTTCCTCGGCAGGGAAGCTTTCTTT. This gives the protein CASSFLGREAFF. The full variable domain, in which reference TRBV13 and TRBJ1-1 provide the parts outside the CDR3, is AAGVIQSPRHLIKEKRETATLKCYPIPRHDTVYWYQQGPGQDPQFLISFYEKMQSDKGSIPDRFSAQQFSDYHSELNMSSLELGDSALYFCASSFLGREAFFGQGTRLTVV.

V gene TRBV7-9 combines with J gene TRBJ2-1; D may be TRBD2 (7 bases). The CDR3 loop spans 14 amino acids. Germline assignment: CDR1 SEHNR and CDR2 FQNEAQ (reference sequence). The germline V and J ends were trimmed by 6 bases and 13 bases, with 22 bases remaining between them. The CDR3 loop is CASRPPSPGGHQFF. Here the CDR3 DNA reads TGTGCCAGCAGACCTCCTTCCCCCGGGGGGCACCAGTTCTTC.

The CDR3, as DNA: TGTGCCAGCAGTTCGGGCCGGGGCACAGATACGCAGTATTTT. Amino acid sequence: CASSSGRGTDTQYF. The chain has TRBV13 and TRBJ2-3, with D unclear. Looked up from germline, CDR1 is PRHDT and CDR2 is FYEKMQ (reference sequence). V gave up 6 bases and J gave up 1 base, with 11 bases separating them. CDR3 length: 14 residues. Combining the CDR3 with reference TRBV13 and TRBJ2-3 gives the whole variable domain AAGVIQSPRHLIKEKRETATLKCYPIPRHDTVYWYQQGPGQDPQFLISFYEKMQSDKGSIPDRFSAQQFSDYHSELNMSSLELGDSALYFCASSSGRGTDTQYFGPGTRLTVL.

Comment on this clonotype: A junction end diverges from the germline sequence, so it may reflect a read error. J is TRBJ1-5 and V is TRBV7-8; 10 bases are shared with TRBD1. Germline CDR1 reads SGHVS; CDR2 reads FQNEAQ. The CDR3 has 14 amino acids. The CDR3 region has the DNA TGTGCCAGCAGCCAGACAGGGGGCAAACAGCCCCAGCATTTT. Encoded protein: CASSQTGGKQPQHF. The whole variable domain, remainder taken from reference TRBV7-8 and TRBJ1-5, is GAGVSQSPRYKVAKRGQDVALRCDPISGHVSLFWYQQALGQGPEFLTYFQNEAQLDKSGLPSDRFFAERPEGSVSTLKIQRTQQEDSAVYLCASSQTGGKQPQHFGDGTRLSIL.

V is TRBV5-1 and J is TRBJ2-1; the D gene is possibly TRBD1 (6 bases). CDR3 size: 15 residues. Germline CDR1 reads SGHRS; CDR2 reads YFSETQ. V lost 5 bases and J 2 bases, leaving 14 bases between the germline ends. The CDR3 DNA is TGCGCCAGCAGGTCAGGGACATACACCTACAATGAGCAGTTCTTC. This gives the protein CASRSGTYTYNEQFF.